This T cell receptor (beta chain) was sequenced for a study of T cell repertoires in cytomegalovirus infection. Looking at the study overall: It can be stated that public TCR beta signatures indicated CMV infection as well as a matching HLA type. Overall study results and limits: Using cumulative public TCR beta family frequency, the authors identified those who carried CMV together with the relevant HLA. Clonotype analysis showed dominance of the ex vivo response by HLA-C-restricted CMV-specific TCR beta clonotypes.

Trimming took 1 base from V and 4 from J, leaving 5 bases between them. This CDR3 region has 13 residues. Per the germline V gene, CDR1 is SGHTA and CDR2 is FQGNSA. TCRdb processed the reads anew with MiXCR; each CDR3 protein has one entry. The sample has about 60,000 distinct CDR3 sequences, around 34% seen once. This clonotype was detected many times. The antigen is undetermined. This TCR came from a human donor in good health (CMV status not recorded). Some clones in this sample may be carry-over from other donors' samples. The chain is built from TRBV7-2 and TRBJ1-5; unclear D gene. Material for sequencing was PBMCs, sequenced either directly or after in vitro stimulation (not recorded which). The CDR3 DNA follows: TGTGCCAGCAGCTTAGTCCTAAATCAGCCCCAGCATTTT. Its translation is CASSLVLNQPQHF.